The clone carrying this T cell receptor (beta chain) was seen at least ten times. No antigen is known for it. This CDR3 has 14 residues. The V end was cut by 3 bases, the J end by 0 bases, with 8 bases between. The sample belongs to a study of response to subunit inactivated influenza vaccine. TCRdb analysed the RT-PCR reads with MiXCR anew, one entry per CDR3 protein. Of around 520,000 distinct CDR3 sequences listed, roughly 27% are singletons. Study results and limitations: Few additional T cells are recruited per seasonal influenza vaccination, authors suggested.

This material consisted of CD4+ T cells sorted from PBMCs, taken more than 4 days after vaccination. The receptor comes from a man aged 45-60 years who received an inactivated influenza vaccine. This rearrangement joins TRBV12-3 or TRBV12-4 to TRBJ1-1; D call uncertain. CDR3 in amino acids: CASSFGQLNTEAFF. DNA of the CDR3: TGTGCCAGCAGTTTTGGGCAGTTGAACACTGAAGCTTTCTTT.